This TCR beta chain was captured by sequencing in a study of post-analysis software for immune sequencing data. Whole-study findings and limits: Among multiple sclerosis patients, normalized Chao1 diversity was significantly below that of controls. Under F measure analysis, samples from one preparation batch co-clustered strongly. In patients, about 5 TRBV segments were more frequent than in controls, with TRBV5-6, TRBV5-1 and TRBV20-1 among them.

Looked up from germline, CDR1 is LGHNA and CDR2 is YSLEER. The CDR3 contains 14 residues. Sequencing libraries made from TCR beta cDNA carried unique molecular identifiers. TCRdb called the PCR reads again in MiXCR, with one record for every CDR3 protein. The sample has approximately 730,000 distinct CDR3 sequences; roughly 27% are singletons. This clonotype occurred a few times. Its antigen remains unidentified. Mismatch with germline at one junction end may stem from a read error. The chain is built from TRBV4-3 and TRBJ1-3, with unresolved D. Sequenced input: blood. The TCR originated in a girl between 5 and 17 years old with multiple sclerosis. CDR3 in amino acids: CAGSQKGTGNTIYF. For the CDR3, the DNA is TGCGCCGGCAGCCAAAAGGGTACTGGAAACACCATATATTTT.